The 11 T cell receptor beta chains given below trace back to one sample, sequenced in a study of Graves' ophthalmopathy and Graves' hyperthyroidism. The TCR beta CDR3 regions underwent amplification from RNA transcripts. Second-round multiplex PCR came after a first-round RT-PCR that employed HTBI primers. TCRdb reprocessed the multiplex PCR reads via MiXCR and lists one record per CDR3 protein. The sample holds fewer than 350,000 distinct CDR3 sequences, 15% to 20% seen once. The sample was peripheral blood. These receptors were obtained from an adult man with Graves' ophthalmopathy.

This clonotype was counted ten times or more. V and J are TRBV24-1 and TRBJ2-3; D is tentatively TRBD1 or TRBD2 (5 bases each). Between the trimmed V and J ends, which lost 9 bases and 1 base, there was a span of 16 bases. CDR1 and CDR2 from the germline V gene are KGHDR and SFDVKD. CDR3 length: 15 amino acids. The CDR3 loop is CATSQGTAGTDTQYF. CDR3 sequence (DNA): TGTGCCACCTCTCAAGGGACGGCCGGCACAGATACGCAGTATTTT.

The V and J genes are TRBV19 and TRBJ2-6; no definite D call. Trimming removed 4 bases at V and 2 bases at J, with 6 bases between. CDR3 size: 14 residues. Germline CDR1 LNHDA, CDR2 SQIVND (reference sequence). Written as DNA, the CDR3 is TGTGCCAGTAGTAGGTTCGCTGGGGCCAACGTCCTGACTTTC. Translated, it gives CASSRFAGANVLTF.

The table lists this clonotype with many counts. The chain is built from TRBV3-1 and TRBJ1-3; D is undetermined. This CDR3 comprises 12 residues. Germline V lookup: CDR1 LGHDT, CDR2 YNNKEL (reference sequence). Trimming took 4 bases from V and 7 from J, leaving 8 bases between them. CDR3 sequence reads: CASSLSGNTIYF. CDR3 DNA sequence: TGTGCCAGCAGCCTCTCGGGGAACACCATATATTTT.

This clonotype was counted ten times or more. The V call is TRBV14, the J call TRBJ1-1; D uncertain. Germline values: CDR1 SGHDN, CDR2 FVKESK. Trimming removed 2 bases at V and 1 base at J, with 5 bases between. The CDR3 has 13 amino acids. The CDR3 loop is CASSQLQNTEAFF. The CDR3, as DNA: TGTGCCAGCAGCCAATTACAGAACACTGAAGCTTTCTTT.

This clonotype was seen repeatedly, ten times or more. V is TRBV3-1 and J is TRBJ1-2; the match to TRBD1 covers 10 bases. This CDR3 region has 13 residues. V was pared by 3 bases and J by 7 bases, with 2 bases of the junction left unmatched. CDR1 is LGHDT and CDR2 is YNNKEL in the germline V gene (reference sequence). In nucleotides, the CDR3 is TGTGCCAGCAGCCAGGGACAGGGGATTGGCTACACCTTC. Residues: CASSQGQGIGYTF.

This clonotype has at least ten counts. The chain carries TRBV6-5 and TRBJ1-1; D ambiguous. The CDR3 spans 13 residues. The V end was cut by 5 bases, the J end by 9 bases, with 16 bases between. The germline V gene has CDR1 MNHEY and CDR2 SVGAGI. CDR3 protein: CASSTEEQFQAFF. CDR3 coding DNA: TGTGCCAGCAGTACGGAAGAACAATTTCAAGCTTTCTTT.

This clonotype appeared many times. This rearrangement joins TRBV7-9 to TRBJ2-5; tentatively, D is TRBD1 (6 bases). With 5 bases removed from V and 0 bases from J, the gap between germline ends came to 13 bases. Germline CDR1 SEHNR, CDR2 FQNEAQ (reference sequence). The CDR3 sequence is 15 residues long. Here the CDR3 DNA reads TGTGCCAGCAGCACGGACAGAGAGTACCAAGAGACCCAGTACTTC. Protein sequence: CASSTDREYQETQYF.

As to this clonotype: This may arise from a read error, as a much more abundant clone is one base away. The chain recombines TRBV30 with TRBJ1-3, with no clear D. Germline CDR1 GTSNPN, CDR2 SVGIG (reference sequence). The CDR3 runs to 12 residues. The CDR3 spells CVWSPGGNTIYF. The CDR3 bases are TGTGTCTGGAGTCCGGGTGGAAACACCATATATTTT.

The rearrangement uses TRBV6-5 and TRBJ1-1; D is ambiguous. Trimming took 2 bases from V and 0 from J, leaving 7 bases between them. The length of the CDR3 is 14 residues. Germline loops: CDR1 MNHEY, CDR2 SVGAGI. The CDR3 coding sequence is TGTGCCAGCAGTTACAGGCAGATGAACACTGAAGCTTTCTTT. It is translated as CASSYRQMNTEAFF.

This clonotype was observed at least ten times. The chain employs TRBV6-5 and TRBJ2-7, with TRBD2 identical over 9 bases. The V segment lost 8 bases and the J segment 5 bases; nucleotides outside the gene matches: 1. The germline V gene encodes CDR1 MNHEY and CDR2 SVGAGI. This CDR3 spans 11 amino acids. CDR3 nucleotides: TGTGCCAGCGGGACTAGCCACGAGCAGTACTTC. Encoded protein: CASGTSHEQYF.

This clonotype was seen repeatedly, ten times or more. The chain joins TRBV30 to TRBJ1-2; 9 bases are shared with TRBD1. The CDR3 extends over 13 amino acids. Per the germline V gene, CDR1 is GTSNPN and CDR2 is SVGIG (reference sequence). Trimming at V came to 0 bases and at J to 7 bases, leaving 3 bases not matched to a gene. The CDR3 region is CAWSVQGAGGYTF. The DNA of the CDR3 is TGTGCCTGGAGTGTACAGGGGGCAGGTGGCTACACCTTC.